A single sample is the source of the 29 T cell receptor beta chains below, sequenced in a study of CD4 T cells in relation to SARS-CoV-2 and coronaviruses. The assay was immunoSEQ multiplex PCR, and TCRdb's table has in-frame clones only and misses some. There are some 32,000 clones in the sample; about four fifths occur only once, and around 3.1% lies in the top ten. No antigen has been identified for these receptors. The sample taken for sequencing was memory CD4+ T cells from PBMCs, cultured in vitro. These receptors all come from an adult with COVID-19.

The rearrangement uses TRBV19 and TRBJ1-1; D gene unclear. The V gene's germline CDR1 is LNHDA and CDR2 SQIVND (reference sequence). The length of the CDR3 is 14 residues. Between the trimmed V and J ends, which lost 3 bases and 1 base, there was a span of 9 bases. The CDR3 here is CASSIGLTNTEAFF. The CDR3 nucleotides read TGTGCCAGTAGTATTGGCTTGACGAACACTGAAGCTTTCTTT.

In this sample, this clone turned up once. This rearrangement joins TRBV9 to TRBJ2-7; D not resolved. In germline, CDR1 is SGDLS, CDR2 YYNGEE. V dropped 4 bases and J dropped 0 bases, with 8 bases sitting between them. This CDR3 is 13 amino acids long. The CDR3 region is CASSPFVSYEQYF. For the CDR3, the DNA is TGTGCCAGCAGCCCGTTTGTCTCCTACGAGCAGTACTTC. The whole variable domain, remainder taken from reference TRBV9 and TRBJ2-7, is DSGVTQTPKHLITATGQRVTLRCSPRSGDLSVYWYQQSLDQGLQFLIQYYNGEERAKGNILERFSAQQFPDLHSELNLSSLELGDSALYFCASSPFVSYEQYFGPGTRLTVT.

This clone was seen a few times. This chain joins TRBV10-3 and TRBJ1-1, with 7 positions matching TRBD1. The V and J ends lost 4 bases and 4 bases, in that order; junction bases with no gene match: 9. This CDR3 spans 15 amino acids. CDR1 and CDR2 (germline): ENHRY, SYGVKD. This CDR3 is CAISGVTRGRTEAFF. The CDR3 DNA is TGTGCCATCAGTGGAGTCACAAGGGGGCGCACTGAAGCTTTCTTT.

This chain connects TRBV29-1 to TRBJ1-3, with 7 bases aligning to TRBD1. Germline values: CDR1 SQVTM, CDR2 ANQGSEA. The V and J ends lost 6 bases and 3 bases, in that order; junction bases with no gene match: 20. The CDR3 spans 18 residues. CDR3 amino acids: CSVTSKNAGTAIGNTIYF. DNA for the CDR3: TGCAGCGTCACGTCAAAAAACGCCGGGACAGCGATTGGAAACACCATATATTTT.

This chain joins TRBV11-2 and TRBJ2-1; 12 bases map to TRBD2. The CDR3 has 15 amino acids. Germline CDR1 SGHAT, CDR2 FQNNGV. V lost 2 bases to trimming and J lost 10 bases; unmatched junction nucleotides: 6. The CDR3 DNA follows: TGTGCCAGCAGCTTACTAGCGGGAGGGGGGCAGGAGCAGTTCTTC. Translating gives CASSLLAGGGQEQFF.

The chain links TRBV6-5 to TRBJ2-5; TRBD2 matches at 11 bases. This CDR3 is built from 16 residues. CDR1 is MNHEY, CDR2 SVGAGI, per germline. The ends lost 4 bases at V and 0 bases at J; junction bases unmatched: 4. The CDR3 loop is CASSSGLAVYQETQYF. The CDR3 bases are TGTGCCAGCAGTTCGGGACTAGCGGTTTACCAAGAGACCCAGTACTTC.

The chain joins TRBV5-1 to TRBJ2-7; 8 nucleotides line up with TRBD2. This CDR3 region has 16 residues. The V gene end was trimmed by 0 bases and the J gene end by 5 bases; junction bases not matched to a gene: 10. Per germline, CDR1 SGHRS and CDR2 YFSETQ. This chain's CDR3 is CASSLDYGRAAHEQYF. Here the CDR3 DNA reads TGCGCCAGCAGCTTGGATTACGGGAGGGCCGCCCACGAGCAGTACTTC.

The rearrangement links TRBV25-1 to TRBJ2-7; 9 positions match TRBD2. The junction had 4 bases not matched to a gene; V was cut back by 9 bases and J by 1 base. The V gene's germline CDR1 is MGHDK and CDR2 SYGVNS. The CDR3 has 13 amino acids. The CDR3, as DNA: TGTGCCAGTTCTAGCGGGGATTCCTACGAGCAGTACTTC. Amino acid sequence: CASSSGDSYEQYF.

The V call is TRBV9, the J call TRBJ2-3; 9 nucleotides agree with TRBD2. The V gene's germline CDR1 is SGDLS and CDR2 YYNGEE. After removal of 0 bases from V and 3 bases from J, the junction contained 2 bases not matched to a gene. This CDR3 is built from 15 residues. The CDR3 DNA is TGTGCCAGCAGCGTAGTCGCGGGAGGGACAGATACGCAGTATTTT. As protein: CASSVVAGGTDTQYF. The whole variable domain, filled in from reference TRBV9 and TRBJ2-3, reads DSGVTQTPKHLITATGQRVTLRCSPRSGDLSVYWYQQSLDQGLQFLIQYYNGEERAKGNILERFSAQQFPDLHSELNLSSLELGDSALYFCASSVVAGGTDTQYFGPGTRLTVL.

This sequence joins TRBV30 and TRBJ1-6, with a weak D call TRBD1 (6 bases). CDR1 and CDR2 (germline): GTSNPN, SVGIG (reference sequence). The CDR3 loop spans 15 amino acids. The V and J ends lost 0 bases and 7 bases respectively, with 13 bases between them. The CDR3 loop reads CAWSVRGTLNSPLHF. CDR3 in DNA: TGTGCCTGGAGTGTACGGGGGACATTAAATTCACCCCTCCACTTT.

This clone showed up just a few times. This chain joins TRBV30 and TRBJ2-7; D is unresolved. Between the trimmed V and J ends, which lost 3 bases and 5 bases, there was a span of 8 bases. The CDR3 sequence is 11 residues long. Germline CDR1 reads GTSNPN; CDR2 reads SVGIG (reference sequence). CDR3 sequence (DNA): TGTGCCTGGAGCGCCTATAACGAGCAGTACTTC. Translated: CAWSAYNEQYF.

The chain recombines TRBV29-1 with TRBJ2-1, with 7 bases identical to TRBD2. The V segment lost 5 bases and the J segment 8 bases; nucleotides outside the gene matches: 6. Germline CDR1 and CDR2: SQVTM and ANQGSEA. The CDR3 sequence is 12 residues long. Written as DNA, the CDR3 is TGCAGCGTTACCAGGGCGGGGGATGAGCAGTTCTTC. Its protein product is CSVTRAGDEQFF.

The chain links TRBV2 to TRBJ2-1; the D gene is possibly TRBD2 (6 bases). CDR1 and CDR2 from the germline V gene are SNHLY and FYNNEI. The CDR3 contains 14 residues. Deletions cut 7 bases from V and 0 bases from J, with 10 bases between. As DNA, the CDR3 is TGTGCCAGCAAGTGGACTACCTCCTACAATGAGCAGTTCTTC. Translating it yields CASKWTTSYNEQFF.

The chain couples TRBV28 to TRBJ2-5; a possible D gene is TRBD1 (6 bases). This CDR3 is 13 amino acids long. V lost 7 bases, J lost 2 bases, and 11 bases lay in between. In germline, CDR1 is MDHEN, CDR2 SYDVKM. The CDR3 sequence is CASKKDRQETQYF. CDR3 bases: TGTGCCAGCAAAAAGGACAGACAAGAGACCCAGTACTTC.

The chain links TRBV5-4 to TRBJ2-5; a weak D match, TRBD1 (6 bases). This CDR3 contains 14 residues. Trimming pared 4 bases from V and 1 base from J, leaving 11 bases between. The germline gives CDR1 SGHNT, CDR2 YYREEE (reference sequence). The CDR3 coding sequence is TGTGCCAGCAGCACCGGACAGAGCCAAGAGACCCAGTACTTC. Protein: CASSTGQSQETQYF.

The V and J genes are TRBV19 and TRBJ1-5; tentatively, D is TRBD1 (5 bases). Germline values: CDR1 LNHDA, CDR2 SQIVND (reference sequence). V lost 3 bases, J lost 4 bases, and 13 bases lay in between. CDR3 length: 15 residues. In nucleotides, the CDR3 is TGTGCCAGTAGTATTCGGGGGTTAGGGAATCAGCCCCAGCATTTT. Its translation: CASSIRGLGNQPQHF. The variable domain in full, with the rest retrieved from reference TRBV19 and TRBJ1-5, is DGGITQSPKYLFRKEGQNVTLSCEQNLNHDAMYWYRQDPGQGLRLIYYSQIVNDFQKGDIAEGYSVSREKKESFPLTVTSAQKNPTAFYLCASSIRGLGNQPQHFGDGTRLSIL.

This chain links TRBV18 with TRBJ1-1, with a tentative D call TRBD1 (5 bases). Per the germline V gene, CDR1 is KGHSH and CDR2 is LQKENI. V gave up 3 bases and J gave up 2 bases, with 13 bases separating them. This CDR3 contains 15 residues. CDR3 region: CASSPGAGSNTEAFF. The CDR3 DNA reads as TGTGCCAGCTCACCCGGGGCGGGATCTAACACTGAAGCTTTCTTT.

Worth noting for this clone: One end of the junction is discordant with germline, which a read error may explain. This chain links TRBV18 with TRBJ2-7; 7 bases agree with TRBD1. Germline V gene sequence: CDR1 KGHSH, CDR2 LQKENI. This CDR3 comprises 16 residues. In DNA form, the CDR3 reads TGTGCCAGCTCACTTTACCCCGGGACAGAGGAATACGAGGTAAACTTC. This sequence encodes CASSLYPGTEEYEVNF.

The chain combines TRBV4-1 with TRBJ2-2, with D uncertain. CDR1 and CDR2 from the germline V gene are MGHRA and YSYEKL. The V end was cut by 6 bases, the J end by 6 bases, with 11 bases between. This CDR3 contains 13 residues. The CDR3 region is CASRDLGPGELFF. The CDR3 nucleotides are TGCGCCAGCAGGGACCTCGGCCCCGGGGAGCTGTTTTTT.

The V and J genes are TRBV30 and TRBJ2-7, with D tentatively TRBD1 or TRBD2 (6 bases each). The ends were cut back, 1 base at V and 5 bases at J, with 15 bases in the middle. CDR1 GTSNPN and CDR2 SVGIG come from the germline V gene (reference sequence). The CDR3 extends over 14 amino acids. CDR3 coding DNA: TGTGCCTGGAGTGCCCGGGGGCGAGTCCACGAGCAGTACTTC. As protein: CAWSARGRVHEQYF.

The CDR3 loop is CASSLGLNTGELFF. Here the CDR3 DNA reads TGTGCCAGCAGTCTGGGACTCAACACCGGGGAGCTGTTTTTT. The rearrangement joins TRBV28 to TRBJ2-2, with TRBD2 as a possible D gene (6 bases). Germline V CDR1 and CDR2: MDHEN, SYDVKM. CDR3 length equals 14 residues. Trimming took 5 bases from V and 2 from J, leaving 9 bases between them.

This clone has a single count. This chain connects TRBV19 to TRBJ2-3, with D perhaps TRBD2 (6 bases). Germline V gene lookup returns CDR1 LNHDA and CDR2 SQIVND (reference sequence). The CDR3 has 13 residues. V shed 8 bases and J shed 6 bases, with 15 bases lying between them. The CDR3 region has the DNA TGTGCCAGTTCACTCGGTCGGGGGGATACGCAGTATTTT. Residues: CASSLGRGDTQYF.

The gene calls are TRBV7-2 and TRBJ2-7; TRBD1 agrees at 8 bases. CDR1 SGHTA and CDR2 FQGNSA come from the germline V gene. The CDR3 extends over 15 amino acids. With V trimmed by 5 bases and J by 4 bases, 10 bases remained unmatched. This CDR3 is CASSRTGGTGYEQYF. In DNA form, the CDR3 reads TGTGCCAGCAGCCGTACAGGGGGTACTGGGTACGAGCAGTACTTC.

The CDR3 sequence: CASSYSGHSYEQYF. CDR3 in DNA: TGTGCCAGCAGTTATAGCGGCCACTCCTACGAGCAGTACTTC. The gene calls are TRBV6-2 or TRBV6-3 and TRBJ2-7, with TRBD2 as a possible D gene (6 bases). Germline V CDR1 and CDR2: MNHEY, SVGEGT. Trimming took 3 bases from V and 0 from J, leaving 9 bases between them. The CDR3 covers 14 residues.

CDR3 sequence: CASRPDTLASGYTF. The DNA for the CDR3 is TGTGCCAGCAGACCGGACACCCTAGCGTCGGGCTACACCTTC. The chain is built from TRBV7-9 and TRBJ1-2; tentatively, D is TRBD1 (5 bases). Germline V gene sequence: CDR1 SEHNR, CDR2 FQNEAQ (reference sequence). Deletions cut 6 bases from V and 8 bases from J, with 19 bases between. CDR3 length: 14 amino acids.

The gene calls are TRBV28 and TRBJ2-5; tentative D call: TRBD1 (6 bases). The CDR3 runs to 20 residues. Germline CDR1 MDHEN, CDR2 SYDVKM. Trimming stripped 3 bases from V and 2 bases from J, with 28 bases between. CDR3: CASSFPLAFSGQMIQETQYF. The CDR3 DNA sequence: TGTGCCAGCAGTTTCCCCCTCGCATTCTCGGGACAAATGATTCAAGAGACCCAGTACTTC.

The chain joins TRBV30 to TRBJ1-2; D not resolved. Germline V CDR1 and CDR2: GTSNPN, SVGIG (reference sequence). The CDR3 sequence is 12 residues long. Trimming stripped 4 bases from V and 8 bases from J, with 14 bases between. This chain's CDR3 is CAWTVGSGGYTF. The CDR3 coding sequence is TGTGCCTGGACCGTGGGCTCAGGCGGCTACACCTTC.

This chain links TRBV5-4 with TRBJ2-5; D possibly corresponds to TRBD2 (6 bases). From germline, CDR1 is SGHNT and CDR2 YYREEE (reference sequence). This CDR3 has 15 amino acids. Trimming took 0 bases from V and 4 from J, leaving 13 bases between them. The CDR3 spells CASSLVAGFGETQYF. Here the CDR3 DNA reads TGTGCCAGCAGCTTGGTGGCGGGGTTTGGAGAGACCCAGTACTTC.

The chain recombines TRBV19 with TRBJ2-3; D remains unclear. This CDR3 is 14 amino acids long. V was shortened by 3 bases and J by 0 bases, with 7 bases between the two germline ends. Germline CDR1 reads LNHDA; CDR2 reads SQIVND (reference sequence). The CDR3 bases are TGTGCCAGTAGTATCCAAGCTAGCACAGATACGCAGTATTTT. This gives the protein CASSIQASTDTQYF.